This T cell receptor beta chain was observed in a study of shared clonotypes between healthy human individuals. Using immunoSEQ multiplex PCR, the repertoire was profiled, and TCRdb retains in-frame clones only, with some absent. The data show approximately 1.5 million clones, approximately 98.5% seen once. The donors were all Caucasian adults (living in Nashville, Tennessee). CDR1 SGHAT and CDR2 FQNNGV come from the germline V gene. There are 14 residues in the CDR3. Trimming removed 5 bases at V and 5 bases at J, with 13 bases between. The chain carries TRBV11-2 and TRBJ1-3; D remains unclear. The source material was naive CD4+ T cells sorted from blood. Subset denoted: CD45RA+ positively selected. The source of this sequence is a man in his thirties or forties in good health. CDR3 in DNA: TGTGCCAGCAGCCAACTACGGGGAAGAAACACCATATATTTT. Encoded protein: CASSQLRGRNTIYF.